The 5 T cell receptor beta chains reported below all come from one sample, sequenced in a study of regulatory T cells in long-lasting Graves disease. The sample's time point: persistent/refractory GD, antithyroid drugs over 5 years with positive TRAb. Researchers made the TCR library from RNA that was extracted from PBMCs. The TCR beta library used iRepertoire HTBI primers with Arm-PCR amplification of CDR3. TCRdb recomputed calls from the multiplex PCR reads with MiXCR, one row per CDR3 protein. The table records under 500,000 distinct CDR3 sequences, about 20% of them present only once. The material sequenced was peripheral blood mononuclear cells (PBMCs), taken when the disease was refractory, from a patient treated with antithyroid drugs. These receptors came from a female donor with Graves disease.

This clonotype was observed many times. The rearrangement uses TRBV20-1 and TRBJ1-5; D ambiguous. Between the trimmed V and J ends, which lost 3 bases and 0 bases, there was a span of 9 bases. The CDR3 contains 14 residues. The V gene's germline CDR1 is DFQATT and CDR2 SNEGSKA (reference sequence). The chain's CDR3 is CSARMDGSNQPQHF. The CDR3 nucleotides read TGCAGTGCTAGGATGGACGGTAGCAATCAGCCCCAGCATTTT.

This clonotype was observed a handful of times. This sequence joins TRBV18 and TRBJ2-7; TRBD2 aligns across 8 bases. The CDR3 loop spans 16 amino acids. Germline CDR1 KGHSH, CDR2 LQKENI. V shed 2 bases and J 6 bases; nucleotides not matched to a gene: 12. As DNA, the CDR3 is TGTGCCAGCTCACCATATATCAGCGGGAGCTCGGGCGAGCAGTACTTC. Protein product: CASSPYISGSSGEQYF.

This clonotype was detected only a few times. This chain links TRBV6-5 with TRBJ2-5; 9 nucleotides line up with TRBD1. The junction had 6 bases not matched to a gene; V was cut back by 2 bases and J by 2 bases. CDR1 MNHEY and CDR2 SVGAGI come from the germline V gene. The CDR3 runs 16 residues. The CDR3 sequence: CASSYGGQGWQETQYF. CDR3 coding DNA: TGTGCCAGCAGTTACGGGGGACAGGGATGGCAAGAGACCCAGTACTTC.

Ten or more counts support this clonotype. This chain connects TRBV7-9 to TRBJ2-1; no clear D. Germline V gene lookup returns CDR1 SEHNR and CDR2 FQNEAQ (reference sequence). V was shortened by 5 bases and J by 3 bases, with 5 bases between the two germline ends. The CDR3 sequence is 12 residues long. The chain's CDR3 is CASSPDYNEQFF. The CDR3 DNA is TGTGCCAGCAGCCCCGACTACAATGAGCAGTTCTTC.

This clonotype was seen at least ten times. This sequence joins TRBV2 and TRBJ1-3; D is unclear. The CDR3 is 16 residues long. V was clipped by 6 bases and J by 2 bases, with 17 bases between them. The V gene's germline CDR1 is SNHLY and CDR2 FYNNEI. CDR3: CASRTLAGFPGNTIYF. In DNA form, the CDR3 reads TGTGCCAGCAGGACGCTCGCGGGGTTTCCTGGAAACACCATATATTTT.